One sample yielded the 30 T cell receptor beta chains listed below, sequenced in a study. TCRdb processed the RT-PCR reads anew with MiXCR; each CDR3 protein has one entry. The table lists more than 600,000 distinct CDR3 sequences, approximately 15% of them singletons, with about 3.6% in the top ten. Sequencing was performed on memory CD4+ T cells from blood. The receptors come from a female donor in good health, serving as a healthy control.

At least ten counts were recorded for this clonotype. This chain connects TRBV9 to TRBJ2-7; 8 positions agree with TRBD2. V was clipped by 3 bases and J by 5 bases; unmatched bases: 22. The CDR3 spans 19 residues. Germline V gene sequence: CDR1 SGDLS, CDR2 YYNGEE. The DNA for the CDR3 is TGTGCCAGCAGCGGGAGGCCTTTAGGAGCGGGAGTTCCCTTCGACGAGCAGTACTTC. Translation gives CASSGRPLGAGVPFDEQYF.

V and J are TRBV19 and TRBJ2-1; no clear D. Trimming took 3 bases from V and 8 from J, leaving 11 bases between them. This CDR3 has 13 residues. Germline V gene lookup returns CDR1 LNHDA and CDR2 SQIVND (reference sequence). CDR3 nucleotide sequence: TGTGCCAGTAGTATGCCTAGTTTGGATGAGCAGTTCTTC. Translation gives CASSMPSLDEQFF.

In DNA form, the CDR3 reads TGCAGTGCTAGGGAGCAGGGGGGGAAGGTCAATGAGCAGTTCTTC. Its translation: CSAREQGGKVNEQFF. The rearrangement joins TRBV20-1 to TRBJ2-1; D may correspond to TRBD1 or TRBD2 (7 bases each). The CDR3 consists of 15 residues. With 3 bases removed from V and 6 bases from J, the gap between germline ends came to 18 bases. Germline CDR1 DFQATT, CDR2 SNEGSKA (reference sequence).

The V gene is TRBV7-2, the J gene TRBJ2-5; 8 bases line up with TRBD1. The CDR3 sequence is 15 residues long. The junction had 5 bases not matched to a gene; V was cut back by 5 bases and J by 0 bases. Germline V CDR1 and CDR2: SGHTA, FQGNSA. The CDR3 coding sequence is TGTGCCAGCAGCCCGACAGGGGTTTACCAAGAGACCCAGTACTTC. Protein product: CASSPTGVYQETQYF.

This clonotype was counted at least ten times. The gene calls are TRBV12-3 or TRBV12-4 and TRBJ2-7; TRBD2 matches 9 bases. J lost 7 bases, V lost 5 bases, and 12 bases had no gene match. The CDR3 runs to 15 residues. The CDR3 protein is CASSPRVAGEGEQYF. In DNA form, the CDR3 reads TGTGCCAGCAGTCCCCGGGTAGCGGGAGAGGGAGAGCAGTACTTC.

This clonotype was seen at least ten times. The CDR3 DNA is TGTGCCAGCAGCCTGGGACTAGCGGGAGGGCGGTCCAGTCCCAAAAACATTCAGTACTTC. This translates into CASSLGLAGGRSSPKNIQYF. The chain employs TRBV7-2 and TRBJ2-4, with 16 bases fitting TRBD2. The CDR3 runs to 20 residues. J was trimmed by 2 bases and V by 5 bases; bases with no gene match: 12. Germline V gives CDR1 SGHTA, CDR2 FQGNSA.

This clonotype was seen more than once but under ten times. V gene TRBV20-1 combines with J gene TRBJ2-3; possible D gene TRBD1, 5 bases. This CDR3 comprises 13 residues. CDR1 and CDR2 from the germline V gene are DFQATT and SNEGSKA (reference sequence). V was clipped by 1 base and J by 2 bases, with 7 bases between them. CDR3 DNA: TGCAGTGCTAGAGGACAGTACACAGATACGCAGTATTTT. Translation: CSARGQYTDTQYF.

This clonotype has only a few counts. The chain joins TRBV30 to TRBJ2-3, with no clear D. CDR3 length: 11 residues. The germline gives CDR1 GTSNPN, CDR2 SVGIG (reference sequence). Between the trimmed V and J ends, which lost 2 bases and 9 bases, there was a span of 9 bases. The CDR3 region is CAWSLYGTQYF. The CDR3 region has the DNA TGTGCCTGGAGTCTGTACGGGACGCAGTATTTT.

This clonotype was counted a few times. This chain joins TRBV24-1 and TRBJ2-7; maybe TRBD1 (6 bases). CDR3 length equals 18 residues. Germline CDR1 and CDR2: KGHDR and SFDVKD. V lost 1 base and J 0 bases, leaving 18 bases between the germline ends. The CDR3 sequence: CATSDLTPGTPSSYEQYF. The CDR3 coding sequence is TGTGCCACCAGTGATTTAACGCCCGGGACACCGAGCTCCTACGAGCAGTACTTC.

The chain is built from TRBV6-5 and TRBJ1-6; D remains unclear. Trimming removed 7 bases from V and 9 bases from J, with 13 bases in between. This CDR3 is built from 13 residues. Germline V CDR1 and CDR2: MNHEY, SVGAGI. CDR3 amino acids: CASTRASSSPLHF. In nucleotides, the CDR3 is TGTGCCAGCACCCGGGCATCTAGTTCACCCCTCCACTTT.

There are many counts of this clonotype. The rearrangement uses TRBV3-1 and TRBJ1-1; D may be TRBD1 (5 bases). The CDR3 runs to 13 residues. Germline-derived CDR1 and CDR2 are LGHDT and YNNKEL (reference sequence). Trimming took off 1 base at V and 6 bases at J, with 9 bases between the two ends. As DNA, the CDR3 is TGTGCCAGCAGCCAAGGCGGGGGAGCTGAAGCTTTCTTT. This gives the protein CASSQGGGAEAFF.

In regard to this clonotype: Given a much more abundant clone one base away, this may be a read error. The V and J genes are TRBV6-2 or TRBV6-3 and TRBJ2-2; TRBD1 agrees at 7 bases. This CDR3 is 17 amino acids long. Looked up from germline, CDR1 is MNHEY and CDR2 is SVGEGT. The CDR3 nucleotides read TGTGCCTGCAGTTACCCCAGCGACAGGGCGAGAACCGGGGAGCTGTTTTTT. It yields the protein CACSYPSDRARTGELFF.

This clonotype has a single count. The V gene is TRBV5-1, the J gene TRBJ1-1, with D possibly TRBD1 on 5 matching bases. CDR3 length equals 15 residues. The germline gives CDR1 SGHRS, CDR2 YFSETQ. V lost 4 bases and J lost 0, with 13 bases in between. CDR3 coding DNA: TGCGCCAGCAGCGGTGGGACCCCATTGAACACTGAAGCTTTCTTT. Translated, it gives CASSGGTPLNTEAFF.

A few counts support this clonotype. This chain uses TRBV10-3 with TRBJ2-3; the D gene is possibly TRBD1 (6 bases). V dropped 3 bases and J dropped 5 bases, with 18 bases sitting between them. The CDR3 contains 16 residues. From germline, CDR1 is ENHRY and CDR2 SYGVKD. Here the CDR3 reads CAISEDTGNVLDTQYF. CDR3 bases: TGTGCCATCAGTGAAGATACAGGGAATGTTTTAGATACGCAGTATTTT.

This clonotype has a count of ten or more. The genes are TRBV13 and TRBJ2-3; 11 nucleotides line up with TRBD2. The CDR3 is made up of 15 amino acids. CDR1 is PRHDT, CDR2 FYEKMQ, per germline (reference sequence). V lost 6 bases and J lost 5; bases outside the gene matches: 7. The CDR3 DNA reads as TGTGCCAGCAGGGGACGCGGACTAGCGGGAGATACGCAGTATTTT. Its protein product is CASRGRGLAGDTQYF. Complete variable domain (other parts from reference TRBV13 and TRBJ2-3): AAGVIQSPRHLIKEKRETATLKCYPIPRHDTVYWYQQGPGQDPQFLISFYEKMQSDKGSIPDRFSAQQFSDYHSELNMSSLELGDSALYFCASRGRGLAGDTQYFGPGTRLTVL.

This clonotype was seen many times. The genes are TRBV7-3 and TRBJ2-7; D unresolved. The CDR3 runs to 13 residues. Germline CDR1 SGHTA, CDR2 FQGTGA. With 5 bases removed from V and 6 bases from J, the gap between germline ends came to 14 bases. The CDR3 coding sequence is TGTGCCAGCAGCCCGGCCCCAAACTCCGAGCAGTACTTC. Translating it yields CASSPAPNSEQYF.

This chain links TRBV10-3 with TRBJ2-5; TRBD1 matches at 11 bases. The V segment lost 4 bases and the J segment 5 bases; nucleotides outside the gene matches: 6. The CDR3 is 15 residues long. CDR1 and CDR2 (germline): ENHRY, SYGVKD. The chain's CDR3 is CAISVGQGARETQYF. CDR3 nucleotide sequence: TGTGCCATCAGTGTTGGACAGGGGGCGAGGGAGACCCAGTACTTC.

This clonotype was picked up many times. The chain's CDR3 is CAIGIRQGRDTQYF. DNA of the CDR3: TGTGCCATCGGGATTAGACAGGGGAGAGATACGCAGTATTTT. The chain links TRBV10-3 to TRBJ2-3; 8 positions match TRBD1. Germline V lookup: CDR1 ENHRY, CDR2 SYGVKD. Losses at the gene ends were 8 bases for V and 5 bases for J; bases not matched to a gene: 9. This CDR3 has 14 residues.

This clonotype was picked up many times. The CDR3 here is CASTQAEDTQYF. The CDR3 bases are TGTGCCAGCACCCAGGCGGAAGATACGCAGTATTTT. V is TRBV6-6 and J is TRBJ2-3; D unclear. Trimming removed 7 bases at V and 5 bases at J, with 10 bases between. CDR1 and CDR2 (germline): MNHNY, SVGAGI (reference sequence). The CDR3 is 12 amino acids.

The chain joins TRBV5-1 to TRBJ2-5; 7 bases are a match to TRBD1. The CDR3 is 15 amino acids. With V trimmed by 9 bases and J by 1 base, 12 bases remained unmatched. CDR1 is SGHRS, CDR2 YFSETQ, per germline. The CDR3 DNA reads as TGCGCCACGTCGCAAATTGGGACAGCCCAAGAGACCCAGTACTTC. As protein: CATSQIGTAQETQYF.

This clonotype has at least ten counts. The chain combines TRBV6-5 with TRBJ2-3; D not certain. Germline CDR1 and CDR2: MNHEY and SVGAGI. The CDR3 has 14 residues. The V end was cut by 10 bases, the J end by 2 bases, with 16 bases between. CDR3 nucleotides: TGTGCCACCTCCCCTTGGTACCCCACAGATACGCAGTATTTT. The encoded protein is CATSPWYPTDTQYF.

Regarding this clonotype: This could be a read error, since a much larger clone is one nucleotide away. The chain uses TRBV6-5 and TRBJ2-5; D may correspond to TRBD1 or TRBD2 (5 bases each). The CDR3 runs to 13 residues. The germline V and J ends were trimmed by 6 bases and 3 bases, with 11 bases remaining between them. Germline V gene sequence: CDR1 MNHEY, CDR2 SVGAGI. The CDR3 protein is CASRKGPEETQYF. The CDR3 DNA is TGTGCCAGCAGAAAGGGACCAGAAGAGACCCAGTACTTC.

This clonotype was seen a few times. This CDR3 is CSARDSGGDTGELFF. CDR3 DNA: TGCAGTGCTAGAGATTCGGGGGGGGACACCGGGGAGCTGTTTTTT. The V call is TRBV20-1, the J call TRBJ2-2; 8 bases align to TRBD2. CDR3 length: 15 amino acids. V dropped 0 bases and J dropped 3; count of bases not matched to a gene: 3. Per germline, CDR1 DFQATT and CDR2 SNEGSKA (reference sequence).

The chain carries TRBV7-3 and TRBJ2-7; 13 nucleotides match TRBD2. J gave up 5 bases and V 6 bases, and 4 bases lay outside the gene matches. Germline V gene lookup returns CDR1 SGHTA and CDR2 FQGTGA. This CDR3 spans 14 amino acids. The CDR3 spells CASSQGLAGNEQYF. The DNA of the CDR3 is TGTGCCAGCAGTCAGGGACTAGCGGGAAACGAGCAGTACTTC. The full variable domain, in which reference TRBV7-3 and TRBJ2-7 provide the parts outside the CDR3, is GAGVSQTPSNKVTEKGKYVELRCDPISGHTALYWYRQSLGQGPEFLIYFQGTGAADDSGLPNDRFFAVRPEGSVSTLKIQRTERGDSAVYLCASSQGLAGNEQYFGPGTRLTVT.

This clonotype came up many times. The CDR3 spells CASIPGQGNTEAFF. The CDR3 nucleotides are TGTGCCAGCATTCCGGGACAGGGGAACACTGAAGCTTTCTTT. V and J are TRBV6-5 and TRBJ1-1; TRBD1 agrees at 9 bases. CDR1 MNHEY and CDR2 SVGAGI come from the germline V gene. This CDR3 has 14 amino acids. V lost 7 bases, J lost 1 base, and 4 bases stayed unmatched.

This clonotype was recorded many times. The chain carries TRBV10-2 and TRBJ2-5, with TRBD1 matching over 8 bases. Trimming took 6 bases from V and 2 from J; bases not matched to a gene: 8. Germline V CDR1 and CDR2: WSHSY, SAAADI. The CDR3 consists of 15 residues. The CDR3: CASRVTGGFQETQYF. CDR3 nucleotide sequence: TGCGCCAGCAGGGTCACAGGGGGGTTTCAAGAGACCCAGTACTTC.

This clonotype was detected many times. The chain joins TRBV2 to TRBJ2-5, with 10 positions matching TRBD1. Germline V CDR1 and CDR2: SNHLY, FYNNEI. V shed 7 bases, J shed 6 bases, and the junction held 5 bases outside the gene matches. The CDR3 has 13 residues. The CDR3 loop reads CASKEDRGKTQYF. CDR3 bases: TGTGCCAGCAAGGAGGACAGGGGGAAGACCCAGTACTTC.

J is TRBJ1-1 and V is TRBV29-1, with TRBD1 identical over 9 bases. The CDR3 length is 12 residues. V was clipped by 7 bases and J by 7 bases; unmatched bases: 7. Germline V CDR1 and CDR2: SQVTM, ANQGSEA. CDR3 sequence (DNA): TGCAGCGGCGGACAGGGGAAGAATGAAGCTTTCTTT. Residues: CSGGQGKNEAFF.

This chain joins TRBV20-1 and TRBJ2-7; D unclear. V gave up 1 base and J gave up 6 bases, with 13 bases separating them. CDR3 length equals 13 residues. Germline CDR1 DFQATT, CDR2 SNEGSKA (reference sequence). The CDR3 DNA reads as TGCAGTGCTAGAGTTGGTAGTAACTCCGAGCAGTACTTC. Protein: CSARVGSNSEQYF.

The J gene is TRBJ2-2, the V gene TRBV5-1, with TRBD2 matching over 11 bases. Losses at the gene ends were 2 bases for V and 6 bases for J; bases not matched to a gene: 6. Germline V CDR1 and CDR2: SGHRS, YFSETQ. CDR3 length: 16 amino acids. The CDR3 DNA sequence: TGCGCCAGCAGCTTCACTAGCGGGAGTTCACCCGGGGAGCTGTTTTTT. Protein: CASSFTSGSSPGELFF.